Each of the 13 T cell receptor beta chains below was sequenced from the same sample in a study of cytomegalovirus exposure and HLA in healthy donors (TCRdb year 2017). The library relied on the immunoSEQ multiplex PCR assay. For the multiplex PCR, a mixture combining 60 forward primers for TCR Vbeta segments and 13 reverse primers for TCR Jbeta segments was used. Imported from immuneACCESS, the table was reduced by TCRdb to in-frame sequences with V and J called. These copies leave out some clones; in studies compared against another copy, an unresolved V gene accounts for under half, and the cause of the remainder is not known. The sample table gives about 48,000 clones. Approximately 1.1% of the sample is in the top ten clones. Specimen: PBMCs. The receptor set was obtained from a woman aged 40 to 50 in good health and CMV-seronegative.

V and J are TRBV19 and TRBJ2-1; D ambiguous. CDR1 is LNHDA and CDR2 is SQIVND in the germline V gene (reference sequence). The CDR3 has 15 amino acids. Trimming removed 1 base from V and 7 bases from J, with 14 bases in between. The CDR3 DNA reads TGTGCCAGTAGTATAGCTTACTTATTAGTGAATGAGCAGTTCTTC. Translating it yields CASSIAYLLVNEQFF. The entire variable domain, with the rest obtained from reference TRBV19 and TRBJ2-1, is as follows: DGGITQSPKYLFRKEGQNVTLSCEQNLNHDAMYWYRQDPGQGLRLIYYSQIVNDFQKGDIAEGYSVSREKKESFPLTVTSAQKNPTAFYLCASSIAYLLVNEQFFGPGTRLTVL.

The chain links TRBV5-1 to TRBJ2-7; 8 bases fit TRBD1. Per germline, CDR1 SGHRS and CDR2 YFSETQ. CDR3 size: 15 residues. Unmatched junction bases numbered 11, after V lost 4 bases and J lost 5 bases. CDR3 nucleotides: TGCGCCAGCAGCACCGGACAGGGAGTATCGAACGAGCAGTACTTC. The encoded protein is CASSTGQGVSNEQYF.

This chain connects TRBV6-6 to TRBJ2-1; 9 bases are a match to TRBD1. With V trimmed by 4 bases and J by 6 bases, 10 bases remained unmatched. This CDR3 contains 16 residues. Germline V lookup: CDR1 MNHNY, CDR2 SVGAGI (reference sequence). CDR3 nucleotides: TGTGCCAGCAGTTTACCGCCGGGACAGGGTAGCAATGAGCAGTTCTTC. This sequence encodes CASSLPPGQGSNEQFF.

The V and J genes are TRBV9 and TRBJ2-7; the match to TRBD1 covers 8 bases. Germline CDR1 is SGDLS and CDR2 is YYNGEE. CDR3 size: 15 residues. J was trimmed by 0 bases and V by 4 bases; bases with no gene match: 6. CDR3 DNA: TGTGCCAGCAGCCCTAGGACAGGGTACTCCTACGAGCAGTACTTC. Residues: CASSPRTGYSYEQYF.

The chain is built from TRBV5-1 and TRBJ2-1; D is unclear. The germline V gene encodes CDR1 SGHRS and CDR2 YFSETQ. The CDR3 has 14 residues. Between the trimmed V and J ends, which lost 0 bases and 0 bases, there was a span of 4 bases. CDR3 region: CASSLDNSYNEQFF. CDR3 coding DNA: TGCGCCAGCAGCTTGGACAACTCCTACAATGAGCAGTTCTTC.

A note on this clone: One end of the junction does not line up with germline, which may come from a read error. This chain connects TRBV19 to TRBJ1-1; weak D call: TRBD1 (5 bases). The CDR3 covers 17 residues. The germline V gene has CDR1 LNHDA and CDR2 SQIVND (reference sequence). CDR3 in amino acids: CASSILLGLTRNTEDFF. For the CDR3, the DNA is TGTGCCAGTAGTATTCTTTTGGGACTCACAAGGAACACTGAAGATTTCTTT.

The gene calls are TRBV19 and TRBJ1-2; D ambiguous. Per the germline V gene, CDR1 is LNHDA and CDR2 is SQIVND (reference sequence). V lost 0 bases, J lost 2 bases, and 7 bases lay in between. This CDR3 region has 14 residues. The CDR3, as DNA: TGTGCCAGTAGTATAGATCCGGGGAACTATGGCTACACCTTC. Protein: CASSIDPGNYGYTF. The entire variable domain, with the rest obtained from reference TRBV19 and TRBJ1-2, is as follows: DGGITQSPKYLFRKEGQNVTLSCEQNLNHDAMYWYRQDPGQGLRLIYYSQIVNDFQKGDIAEGYSVSREKKESFPLTVTSAQKNPTAFYLCASSIDPGNYGYTFGSGTRLTVV.

The chain has TRBV18 and TRBJ2-2, with D possibly TRBD2 on 6 matching bases. This CDR3 spans 16 amino acids. Germline values: CDR1 KGHSH, CDR2 LQKENI. V lost 1 base and J 5 bases, leaving 14 bases between the germline ends. CDR3 coding DNA: TGTGCCAGCTCACCACAAGCTGGGGCGGGAACCGGGGAGCTGTTTTTT. It codes for CASSPQAGAGTGELFF. The complete variable domain, with remaining parts taken from reference TRBV18 and TRBJ2-2, reads NAGVMQNPRHLVRRRGQEARLRCSPMKGHSHVYWYRQLPEEGLKFMVYLQKENIIDESGMPKERFSAEFPKEGPSILRIQQVVRGDSAAYFCASSPQAGAGTGELFFGEGSRLTVL.

This chain links TRBV18 with TRBJ2-1, with 9 bases matching TRBD2. Germline CDR1 reads KGHSH; CDR2 reads LQKENI. The junction had 6 bases not matched to a gene; V was cut back by 4 bases and J by 8 bases. This CDR3 is built from 14 residues. CDR3 amino acids: CASSQASGADEQFF. DNA of the CDR3: TGTGCCAGCTCACAGGCTAGCGGGGCAGATGAGCAGTTCTTC.

The chain joins TRBV4-1 to TRBJ2-2, with TRBD2 as a possible D gene (6 bases). The CDR3 loop spans 18 amino acids. CDR1 and CDR2 from the germline V gene are MGHRA and YSYEKL. Trimming removed 4 bases at V and 1 base at J, with 19 bases between. CDR3 nucleotide sequence: TGCGCCAGCAGCCCGCCTAGCGAGCCTAATCTGAACACCGGGGAGCTGTTTTTT. Amino acid sequence: CASSPPSEPNLNTGELFF.

The rearrangement links TRBV19 to TRBJ2-3; 7 positions agree with TRBD2. The CDR3 consists of 15 residues. The V segment lost 7 bases and the J segment 4 bases; nucleotides outside the gene matches: 11. Germline values: CDR1 LNHDA, CDR2 SQIVND (reference sequence). The DNA of the CDR3 is TGTGCCAGTACGTCCAGGCGGGAGATCGCAGATACGCAGTATTTT. Residues: CASTSRREIADTQYF.

The chain carries TRBV18 and TRBJ2-1; tentatively, D is TRBD2 (5 bases). Between the trimmed V and J ends, which lost 6 bases and 9 bases, there was a span of 24 bases. The CDR3 length is 16 residues. Looked up from germline, CDR1 is KGHSH and CDR2 is LQKENI. CDR3 in DNA: TGTGCCAGCTCGACCGGAGGTCTCACCGAGAGAGGTGAGCAGTTCTTC. Its translation: CASSTGGLTERGEQFF.

The CDR3 sequence is CAITDDRHYEQYF. For the CDR3, the DNA is TGTGCCATCACCGACGACAGGCACTACGAGCAGTACTTC. V gene TRBV10-3 combines with J gene TRBJ2-7; tentative D call: TRBD1 (6 bases). The V gene lost 7 bases and the J gene lost 3 bases, with 13 bases spanning the gap. This CDR3 has 13 amino acids. Per germline, CDR1 ENHRY and CDR2 SYGVKD.